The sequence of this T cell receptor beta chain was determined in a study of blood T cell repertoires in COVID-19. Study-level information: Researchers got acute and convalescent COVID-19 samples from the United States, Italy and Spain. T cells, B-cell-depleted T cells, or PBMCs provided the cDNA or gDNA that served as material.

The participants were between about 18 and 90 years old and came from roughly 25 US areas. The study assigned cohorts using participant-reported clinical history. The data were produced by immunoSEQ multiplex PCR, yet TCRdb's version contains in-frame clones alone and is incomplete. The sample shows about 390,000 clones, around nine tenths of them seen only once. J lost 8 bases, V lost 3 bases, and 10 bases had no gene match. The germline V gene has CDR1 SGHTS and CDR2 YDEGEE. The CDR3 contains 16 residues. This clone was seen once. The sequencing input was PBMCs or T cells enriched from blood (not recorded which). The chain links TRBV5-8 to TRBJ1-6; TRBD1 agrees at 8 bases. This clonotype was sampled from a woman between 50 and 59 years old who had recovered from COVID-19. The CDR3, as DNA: TGTGCCAGCAGCTCGCCTCCGGGACAGGATTATTCACCCCTCCACTTT. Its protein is CASSSPPGQDYSPLHF.